Here is one T cell receptor beta chain with its context. Its antigen is still unknown. The data belong to a study of blood T cells in healthy people across ages. General study results and limits: The CMV status of each donor remained undetermined, and this could have confounded shifts in expanded clonotypes.

Then a second PCR, running roughly 6 to 12 cycles, was carried out with a sample-barcoded 5' primer and a J-beta primer mix. All cDNA molecules were each tagged by a template-switch adaptor with 12 random nucleotides. TCRdb redid the calling of the 5' RACE reads with MiXCR, one entry per CDR3 protein. This repertoire shows about 1.1 million distinct CDR3 sequences, roughly two fifths found once; its top ten account for less than 15%. Material for sequencing was blood. The receptor was derived from a man in his late teens or twenties in good health.

The CDR3 sequence is CASSWDSADTQYF. The DNA of the CDR3 is TGTGCCAGCAGTTGGGACAGCGCAGATACGCAGTATTTT. V usage is TRBV6-6 and J usage is TRBJ2-3; 7 nucleotides line up with TRBD1. V lost 4 bases to trimming and J lost 4 bases; unmatched junction nucleotides: 2. The CDR3 extends over 13 amino acids. Germline values: CDR1 MNHNY, CDR2 SVGAGI (reference sequence).